Listed here are 11 T cell receptor beta chains from one sample, sequenced in a study of long-term antiretroviral therapy in people with HIV. At the survey level, the v3.0 immunoSEQ assay was run. Profiled with immunoSEQ multiplex PCR; TCRdb holds only in-frame clones, not every one. The sample consists of some 16,000 clones, about three quarters of them appearing once. Sequencing used unsorted PBMCs, obtained less than 2.2 years before starting antiretroviral therapy. The receptors come from a man younger than 40 with HIV.

The V and J genes are TRBV5-1 and TRBJ2-3; no reliable D call. The CDR3 extends over 15 amino acids. V gave up 4 bases and J gave up 0 bases, with 12 bases separating them. Germline lookup yields CDR1 SGHRS and CDR2 YFSETQ. CDR3 DNA: TGCGCCAGCAGCCCCCCTGCGTCTAGCACAGATACGCAGTATTTT. Amino acids: CASSPPASSTDTQYF.

The V call is TRBV18, the J call TRBJ1-2, with a tentative D call TRBD1 (6 bases). Germline V gives CDR1 KGHSH, CDR2 LQKENI. The V gene lost 3 bases and the J gene lost 6 bases, with 14 bases spanning the gap. CDR3 length: 14 residues. The CDR3 nucleotides are TGTGCCAGCTCACCCCAGGGGAGTAAGGATGGCTACACCTTC. Translation gives CASSPQGSKDGYTF.

The rearrangement uses TRBV27 and TRBJ1-1, with D unclear. The CDR3 has 16 amino acids. With 7 bases removed from V and 0 bases from J, the gap between germline ends came to 18 bases. CDR1 and CDR2 (germline): MNHEY, SMNVEV (reference sequence). The CDR3 sequence: CASTPGGEQMNTEAFF. The CDR3 nucleotides read TGTGCCAGCACCCCAGGCGGCGAACAGATGAACACTGAAGCTTTCTTT.

This chain uses TRBV19 with TRBJ2-2; tentatively, D is TRBD2 (5 bases). Trimming pared 4 bases from V and 7 bases from J, leaving 10 bases between. Per the germline V gene, CDR1 is LNHDA and CDR2 is SQIVND (reference sequence). This CDR3 is built from 13 residues. The CDR3, as DNA: TGTGCCAGTAGTACCTGGGGAGACGGGGAGCTGTTTTTT. Residues: CASSTWGDGELFF.

Concerning this clone: With only one base between it and a far larger clone, this is likely a read error. Distinct nucleotide sequences in the sample also encode this CDR3. The V gene is TRBV7-9, the J gene TRBJ2-7; a possible D gene is TRBD1 (5 bases). Trimming shortened V by 3 bases and J by 2 bases, and 8 bases separated the two germline ends. CDR1 is SEHNR, CDR2 FQNEAQ, per germline (reference sequence). This CDR3 contains 13 residues. The CDR3 DNA follows: TGTGCCAGCAGCTTGGACAACCCCTACGAGCAGTACTTC. Translation: CASSLDNPYEQYF.

This rearrangement joins TRBV19 to TRBJ1-2, with D perhaps TRBD1 (5 bases). Germline lookup yields CDR1 LNHDA and CDR2 SQIVND (reference sequence). Trimming pared 9 bases from V and 8 bases from J, leaving 13 bases between. The CDR3 is 11 amino acids. CDR3 protein: CASRTPLGYTF. The CDR3 bases are TGTGCCAGCCGGACACCATTGGGCTACACCTTC.

The gene calls are TRBV25-1 and TRBJ2-1; a possible D gene is TRBD2 (6 bases). Trimming shortened V by 1 base and J by 9 bases, and 19 bases separated the two germline ends. The length of the CDR3 is 16 residues. From germline, CDR1 is MGHDK and CDR2 SYGVNS. CDR3 sequence reads: CASSELRASDAGEQFF. The CDR3 DNA reads as TGTGCCAGCAGTGAATTAAGGGCTAGCGATGCGGGTGAGCAGTTCTTC. The full variable domain, its missing parts supplied by reference TRBV25-1 and TRBJ2-1, is EADIYQTPRYLVIGTGKKITLECSQTMGHDKMYWYQQDPGMELHLIHYSYGVNSTEKGDLSSESTVSRIRTEHFPLTLESARPSHTSQYLCASSELRASDAGEQFFGPGTRLTVL.

There are a few counts of this clone. The V gene is TRBV9, the J gene TRBJ1-2; TRBD1 might be the D (6 bases). The CDR3 covers 14 residues. V lost 0 bases to trimming and J lost 8 bases, with 14 bases between them. Per the germline V gene, CDR1 is SGDLS and CDR2 is YYNGEE. In DNA form, the CDR3 reads TGTGCCAGCAGCGTAGAGGGGGGCCCGGTAGGCTACACCTTC. This translates into CASSVEGGPVGYTF. The variable domain in full, with the rest retrieved from reference TRBV9 and TRBJ1-2, is DSGVTQTPKHLITATGQRVTLRCSPRSGDLSVYWYQQSLDQGLQFLIQYYNGEERAKGNILERFSAQQFPDLHSELNLSSLELGDSALYFCASSVEGGPVGYTFGSGTRLTVV.

This clone is deemed medium-sized (0.01 to 0.1%). This sequence joins TRBV5-1 and TRBJ1-1; the match to TRBD1 covers 7 bases. V was pared by 3 bases and J by 1 base, with 12 bases of the junction left unmatched. The CDR3 loop spans 17 amino acids. Per germline, CDR1 SGHRS and CDR2 YFSETQ. CDR3: CASSSDTGTETNTEAFF. CDR3 DNA sequence: TGCGCCAGCAGCTCCGATACCGGGACAGAGACGAACACTGAAGCTTTCTTT.

For the CDR3, the DNA is TGTGCCAGCAGCAAAGCCTACCGGGACAGACTTTGGGCCAAAAACATTCAGTACTTC. This gives the protein CASSKAYRDRLWAKNIQYF. The chain is built from TRBV21-1 and TRBJ2-4; TRBD1 is the table's D call and was not checked against the DNA. TRBV21-1 is an annotated pseudogene. This CDR3 comprises 19 residues.

J is TRBJ2-1 and V is TRBV9; 7 nucleotides align to TRBD2. Per germline, CDR1 SGDLS and CDR2 YYNGEE. J gave up 8 bases and V 2 bases, and 10 bases lay outside the gene matches. The CDR3 has 15 residues. The chain's CDR3 is CASSVGLAEPDEQFF. The CDR3 bases are TGTGCCAGCAGCGTGGGTCTAGCGGAGCCCGATGAGCAGTTCTTC.